Listed here are 29 T cell receptor beta chains from one sample, sequenced in a study of T-cell reconstitution after alpha-beta-depleted transplantation in children. Unique molecular identifiers were incorporated when the TCRbeta library was constructed. TCRdb re-derived calls from the PCR reads in MiXCR, one entry per CDR3 protein. The data show 100,000 or so distinct CDR3 sequences, with over 6% seen just once and less than 20% held by the top ten. The sample consisted of PBMCs, taken before TCRalphabeta/CD19-depleted stem cell transplant. These receptors all stem from a boy aged 2 to 10 with acute lymphoblastic leukemia, due to receive a stem cell transplant.

This chain uses TRBV4-2 with TRBJ2-7; D might be TRBD1 (6 bases). The germline gives CDR1 LGHNA, CDR2 YNFKEQ. This CDR3 spans 15 amino acids. V was clipped by 4 bases and J by 2 bases, with 15 bases between them. This CDR3 reads CASSPEKGVPYEQYF. The CDR3 nucleotides read TGTGCCAGCAGCCCGGAAAAGGGGGTTCCCTACGAGCAGTACTTC.

The chain is built from TRBV5-1 and TRBJ2-3, with 9 bases matching TRBD1. V dropped 4 bases and J dropped 4; count of bases not matched to a gene: 10. The V gene's germline CDR1 is SGHRS and CDR2 YFSETQ. The CDR3 runs 16 residues. CDR3 sequence: CASSRGDREQSDTQYF. The CDR3 coding sequence is TGCGCCAGCAGCCGGGGGGACAGGGAACAGTCAGATACGCAGTATTTT.

This clonotype was seen a few times. V and J are TRBV2 and TRBJ2-7; D gene uncertain. This CDR3 has 12 residues. CDR1 and CDR2 (germline): SNHLY, FYNNEI. The V end lost 6 bases, the J end lost 2 bases, and 8 bases lay between the germline ends. The CDR3 reads CASRGGPYEQYF. CDR3 nucleotides: TGTGCCAGCAGGGGCGGACCCTACGAGCAGTACTTC.

There are a few counts of this clonotype. DNA for the CDR3: TGTGCCCTAGGACAGCCCGACAGGGACGGCGGGGAGCTGTTTTTT. Its translation: CALGQPDRDGGELFF. J is TRBJ2-2 and V is TRBV7-6, with 7 nucleotides matching TRBD1. Germline CDR1 SGHVS, CDR2 FNYEAQ. CDR3 length: 15 amino acids. Germline trimming cut 11 bases from V and 7 bases from J; bases unmatched to any gene: 16.

This clonotype was observed a handful of times. The chain couples TRBV11-2 to TRBJ2-5, with unresolved D. Trimming took 3 bases from V and 5 from J, leaving 13 bases between them. This CDR3 region has 14 residues. Germline values: CDR1 SGHAT, CDR2 FQNNGV. The CDR3 reads CASSLVRAWETQYF. The CDR3 DNA sequence: TGTGCCAGCAGCTTGGTACGGGCCTGGGAGACCCAGTACTTC.

This clonotype was observed many times. The chain has TRBV7-2 and TRBJ1-2; 7 positions agree with TRBD1. The CDR3 sequence is 13 residues long. V trimming: 6 bases; J trimming: 5 bases; junction bases outside the gene matches: 6. Per the germline V gene, CDR1 is SGHTA and CDR2 is FQGNSA. Written as DNA, the CDR3 is TGTGCCAGCAGGAAGGGGGCAGGATATGGCTACACCTTC. Translation: CASRKGAGYGYTF.

The CDR3 loop is CSVDRPHTGYTF. The CDR3, as DNA: TGCAGCGTTGACAGGCCTCACACTGGCTACACCTTC. This chain links TRBV29-1 with TRBJ1-2, with D unresolved. The CDR3 runs to 12 residues. Germline V lookup: CDR1 SQVTM, CDR2 ANQGSEA. The V end was cut by 3 bases, the J end by 7 bases, with 12 bases between. The full variable domain, in which reference TRBV29-1 and TRBJ1-2 provide the parts outside the CDR3, is SAVISQKPSRDICQRGTSLTIQCQVDSQVTMMFWYRQQPGQSLTLIATANQGSEATYESGFVIDKFPISRPNLTFSTLTVSNMSPEDSSIYLCSVDRPHTGYTFGSGTRLTVV.

This clonotype was counted ten times or more. The gene calls are TRBV27 and TRBJ2-7; D call uncertain. This CDR3 spans 14 amino acids. V was shortened by 4 bases and J by 3 bases, with 13 bases between the two germline ends. CDR1 is MNHEY, CDR2 SMNVEV, per germline (reference sequence). CDR3 nucleotides: TGTGCCAGCAGTTATGTTGGTGCTCGCTACGAGCAGTACTTC. Translating gives CASSYVGARYEQYF.

The V gene is TRBV7-9, the J gene TRBJ2-4; 7 bases fit TRBD1. The V and J ends lost 1 base and 3 bases, in that order; junction bases with no gene match: 3. This CDR3 contains 15 residues. CDR1 SEHNR and CDR2 FQNEAQ come from the germline V gene (reference sequence). CDR3: CASSLETGLKNIQYF. CDR3 bases: TGTGCCAGCAGCTTAGAGACAGGGCTCAAAAACATTCAGTACTTC. The whole variable domain, remainder taken from reference TRBV7-9 and TRBJ2-4, is DTGVSQNPRHKITKRGQNVTFRCDPISEHNRLYWYRQTLGQGPEFLTYFQNEAQLEKSRLLSDRFSAERPKGSFSTLEIQRTEQGDSAMYLCASSLETGLKNIQYFGAGTRLSVL.

About this clonotype itself: The junction and the germline gene differ at one end; a read error may be behind it. V and J are TRBV7-2 and TRBJ1-4; D gene uncertain. Germline CDR1 and CDR2: SGHTA and FQGNSA. The CDR3 totals 14 residues. CDR3 coding DNA: TGTTCCAGCAGCTTCTCGGTTCGTAATGAAAAACTGTTTTTT. Its protein is CSSSFSVRNEKLFF.

This clonotype appeared a few times. V is TRBV24-1 and J is TRBJ2-1; no clear D. There are 16 residues in the CDR3. The V and J ends lost 0 bases and 2 bases respectively, with 10 bases between them. The V gene's germline CDR1 is KGHDR and CDR2 SFDVKD. The CDR3 DNA is TGTGCCACCAGTGATTTGGCGGTGGGCACCTACAATGAGCAGTTCTTC. Its protein is CATSDLAVGTYNEQFF.

This clonotype was seen a handful of times. The V gene is TRBV12-5, the J gene TRBJ1-2, with a possible D match to TRBD1 (5 bases). From germline, CDR1 is LGHNT and CDR2 FRNRAP. This CDR3 has 14 residues. Trimming stripped 7 bases from V and 3 bases from J, with 15 bases between. CDR3 nucleotide sequence: TGTGCTAGTGCCCCCTCAGGGCGTGACTATGGCTACACCTTC. This translates into CASAPSGRDYGYTF.

V and J are TRBV4-2 and TRBJ2-1, with 9 bases fitting TRBD2. The germline gives CDR1 LGHNA, CDR2 YNFKEQ. The CDR3 runs to 17 residues. The J segment lost 3 bases and the V segment lost 0 bases, leaving 6 bases of the junction unmatched. CDR3 nucleotides: TGTGCCAGCAGCCAAGATTTGAGGCGGGGGGGCTACAATGAGCAGTTCTTC. Encoded protein: CASSQDLRRGGYNEQFF.

This clonotype was observed a handful of times. The rearrangement links TRBV15 to TRBJ1-5; no reliable D call. The germline CDR1 and CDR2 sequences are LNHNV and YYDKDF (reference sequence). V dropped 0 bases and J dropped 4 bases, with 7 bases sitting between them. This CDR3 has 14 amino acids. The CDR3 DNA is TGTGCCACCAGCAGAGAGAGAGAGAATCAGCCCCAGCATTTT. Its protein is CATSRERENQPQHF.

The chain employs TRBV18 and TRBJ1-6, with a tentative D call TRBD1 (5 bases). Trimming removed 6 bases from V and 7 bases from J, with 13 bases in between. The CDR3 is 14 amino acids. Germline values: CDR1 KGHSH, CDR2 LQKENI. The CDR3, as DNA: TGTGCCAGCTCGCATAGAGGGGACAATTCACCCCTCCACTTT. Translation: CASSHRGDNSPLHF.

In this sample, this clonotype turned up many times. The chain carries TRBV5-4 and TRBJ1-1; 7 nucleotides match TRBD1. The CDR3 contains 12 residues. With 0 bases clipped from V and 11 bases from J, the junction kept 4 bases outside the gene matches. The germline V gene encodes CDR1 SGHNT and CDR2 YYREEE (reference sequence). The CDR3 DNA sequence: TGTGCCAGCAGCTTGGGCAGGGGGGTCGCTTTCTTT. Amino acid sequence: CASSLGRGVAFF.

This clonotype was picked up many times. This chain links TRBV6-2 or TRBV6-3 with TRBJ2-3; TRBD2 matches at 9 bases. The V segment lost 4 bases and the J segment 3 bases; nucleotides outside the gene matches: 2. The CDR3 contains 14 residues. Germline values: CDR1 MNHEY, CDR2 SVGEGT. The CDR3 protein is CASSSGLATDTQYF. The CDR3 DNA reads as TGTGCCAGCAGTTCGGGACTAGCAACAGATACGCAGTATTTT.

In this sample, this clonotype turned up many times. The chain has TRBV3-1 and TRBJ1-4, with D possibly matching TRBD1 (6 bases). The CDR3 is 16 residues long. Trimming took 2 bases from V and 0 from J, leaving 10 bases between them. In germline, CDR1 is LGHDT, CDR2 YNNKEL (reference sequence). CDR3 DNA sequence: TGTGCCAGCAGCCAAAGGGGGGCGGCAACTAATGAAAAACTGTTTTTT. It is translated as CASSQRGAATNEKLFF.

This clonotype was seen many times. The chain combines TRBV6-5 with TRBJ1-1, with 12 bases lining up with TRBD1. The ends lost 5 bases at V and 7 bases at J; junction bases unmatched: 5. The CDR3 runs 14 residues. Germline lookup yields CDR1 MNHEY and CDR2 SVGAGI. CDR3 loop: CASSMGQGADEAFF. In DNA form, the CDR3 reads TGTGCCAGCAGTATGGGACAGGGGGCTGATGAAGCTTTCTTT.

In its sample, this clonotype was seen once. The chain carries TRBV12-3 or TRBV12-4 and TRBJ2-3; possible D gene TRBD2, 5 bases. V was trimmed by 3 bases and J by 2 bases, leaving 12 bases between them. The CDR3 runs 15 residues. The CDR3 DNA reads TGTGCCAGCAGTTTGCCGGGGTTATACACAGATACGCAGTATTTT. Residues: CASSLPGLYTDTQYF.

This clonotype was counted between two and nine times. This sequence joins TRBV2 and TRBJ2-1, with TRBD1 matching over 8 bases. CDR1 is SNHLY, CDR2 FYNNEI, per germline. The CDR3 covers 15 residues. After removal of 7 bases from V and 9 bases from J, the junction contained 14 bases not matched to a gene. The DNA for the CDR3 is TGTGCCAGCACTCCGGACAGGGTGTCTATCCGTGAGCAGTTCTTC. It yields the protein CASTPDRVSIREQFF.

This clonotype was observed many times. The V and J genes are TRBV7-9 and TRBJ2-7; D gene unclear. V was trimmed by 2 bases and J by 5 bases, leaving 7 bases between them. Per germline, CDR1 SEHNR and CDR2 FQNEAQ (reference sequence). This CDR3 has 12 amino acids. The CDR3 reads CASSLQGNEQYF. Written as DNA, the CDR3 is TGTGCCAGCAGCTTACAAGGGAACGAGCAGTACTTC.

The chain carries TRBV11-1 and TRBJ2-3, with TRBD2 matching over 10 bases. The V and J ends lost 1 base and 1 base, in that order; junction bases with no gene match: 5. The CDR3 loop spans 17 amino acids. Germline loops: CDR1 SGHAT, CDR2 FQDESV (reference sequence). This CDR3 is CASSLGATSGGTDTQYF. CDR3 nucleotide sequence: TGTGCCAGCAGCTTAGGGGCTACTAGCGGGGGCACAGATACGCAGTATTTT.

This clonotype has more than one count but fewer than ten. The V gene is TRBV6-5, the J gene TRBJ2-7; D unclear. The CDR3 runs to 13 residues. Trimming took 10 bases from V and 4 from J, leaving 17 bases between them. From germline, CDR1 is MNHEY and CDR2 SVGAGI. CDR3 amino acids: CATLHGETYEQYF. DNA for the CDR3: TGTGCCACCTTACATGGAGAGACGTACGAGCAGTACTTC.

CDR3 loop: CSASRTGGTGQPQHF. The CDR3 bases are TGCAGTGCTAGTCGGACGGGGGGCACCGGTCAGCCCCAGCATTTT. The rearrangement joins TRBV20-1 to TRBJ1-5; possibly TRBD1 for D (6 bases). CDR3 length equals 15 residues. V gave up 3 bases and J gave up 6 bases, with 18 bases separating them. The germline V gene has CDR1 DFQATT and CDR2 SNEGSKA (reference sequence).

The V gene is TRBV12-3 or TRBV12-4, the J gene TRBJ1-5; tentative D call: TRBD1 (6 bases). The CDR3 runs 15 residues. Deletions cut 5 bases from V and 9 bases from J, with 20 bases between. Written as DNA, the CDR3 is TGTGCCAGCAGTGTCGCCGGGGTTGAGGGGGGGCCCCAGCATTTT. It yields the protein CASSVAGVEGGPQHF.

This clonotype was observed at least ten times. The V and J genes are TRBV2 and TRBJ2-2; 9 bases match TRBD1. Germline V gene sequence: CDR1 SNHLY, CDR2 FYNNEI. With 6 bases clipped from V and 4 bases from J, the junction kept 6 bases outside the gene matches. The CDR3 sequence is 15 residues long. The CDR3 sequence: CASSPGQGSTGELFF. The CDR3 region has the DNA TGTGCCAGCAGCCCGGGACAGGGTAGCACCGGGGAGCTGTTTTTT.

The sample holds many counts of this clonotype. This rearrangement joins TRBV7-9 to TRBJ1-1; D gene uncertain. Looked up from germline, CDR1 is SEHNR and CDR2 is FQNEAQ (reference sequence). The CDR3 has 13 residues. The germline V and J ends were trimmed by 5 bases and 0 bases, with 7 bases remaining between them. This CDR3 is CASSTAMNTEAFF. The CDR3 nucleotides read TGTGCCAGCAGCACCGCAATGAACACTGAAGCTTTCTTT.

This clonotype came up many times. The chain uses TRBV11-1 and TRBJ1-1; tentatively, D is TRBD1 (5 bases). Trimming took 1 base from V and 0 from J, leaving 18 bases between them. Germline CDR1 reads SGHAT; CDR2 reads FQDESV (reference sequence). The CDR3 consists of 18 residues. The CDR3 protein is CASSLDSRVRPVNTEAFF. CDR3 bases: TGTGCCAGCAGCTTAGATTCCAGGGTGCGGCCGGTGAACACTGAAGCTTTCTTT.